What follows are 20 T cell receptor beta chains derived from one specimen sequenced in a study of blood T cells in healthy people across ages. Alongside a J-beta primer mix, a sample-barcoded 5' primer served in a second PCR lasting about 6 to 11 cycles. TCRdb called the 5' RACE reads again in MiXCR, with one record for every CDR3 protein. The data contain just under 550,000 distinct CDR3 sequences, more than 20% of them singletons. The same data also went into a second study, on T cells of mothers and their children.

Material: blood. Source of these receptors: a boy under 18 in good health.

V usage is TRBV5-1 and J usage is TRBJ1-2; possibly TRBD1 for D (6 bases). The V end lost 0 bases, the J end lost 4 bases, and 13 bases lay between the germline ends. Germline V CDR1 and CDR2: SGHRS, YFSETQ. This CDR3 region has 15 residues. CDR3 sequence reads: CASSLDRAEVYGYTF. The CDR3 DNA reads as TGCGCCAGCAGCTTGGACAGGGCCGAGGTCTATGGCTACACCTTC.

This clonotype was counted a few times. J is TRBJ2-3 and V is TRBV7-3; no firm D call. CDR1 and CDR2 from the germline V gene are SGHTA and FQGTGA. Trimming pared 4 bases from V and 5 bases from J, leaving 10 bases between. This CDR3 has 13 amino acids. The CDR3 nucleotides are TGTGCCAGCAGCTCTTTATCAGAAGATACGCAGTATTTT. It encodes CASSSLSEDTQYF.

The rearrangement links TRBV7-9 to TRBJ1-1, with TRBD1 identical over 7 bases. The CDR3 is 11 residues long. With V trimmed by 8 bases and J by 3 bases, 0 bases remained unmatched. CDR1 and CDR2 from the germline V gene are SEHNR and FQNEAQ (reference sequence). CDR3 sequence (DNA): TGTGCCAGCCAGGGGGACACTGAAGCTTTCTTT. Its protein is CASQGDTEAFF.

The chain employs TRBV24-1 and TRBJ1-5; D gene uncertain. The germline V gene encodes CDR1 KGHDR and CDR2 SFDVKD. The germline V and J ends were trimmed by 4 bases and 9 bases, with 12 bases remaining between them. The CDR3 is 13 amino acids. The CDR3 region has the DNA TGTGCCACCAGTGACTCATTAAACCGGCCCCAGCATTTT. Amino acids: CATSDSLNRPQHF.

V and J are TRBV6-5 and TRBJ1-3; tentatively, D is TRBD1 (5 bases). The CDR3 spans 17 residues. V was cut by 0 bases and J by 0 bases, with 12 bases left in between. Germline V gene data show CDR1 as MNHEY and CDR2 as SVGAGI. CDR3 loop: CASSYSGGESSGNTIYF. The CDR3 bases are TGTGCCAGCAGTTACTCGGGGGGAGAGAGCTCTGGAAACACCATATATTTT.

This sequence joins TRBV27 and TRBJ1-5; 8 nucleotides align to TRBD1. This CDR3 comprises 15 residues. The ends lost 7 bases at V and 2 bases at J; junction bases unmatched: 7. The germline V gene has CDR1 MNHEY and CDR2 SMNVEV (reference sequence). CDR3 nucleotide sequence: TGTGCCAGCAAAGTTGTACAGGGGGGCAATCAGCCCCAGCATTTT. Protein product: CASKVVQGGNQPQHF.

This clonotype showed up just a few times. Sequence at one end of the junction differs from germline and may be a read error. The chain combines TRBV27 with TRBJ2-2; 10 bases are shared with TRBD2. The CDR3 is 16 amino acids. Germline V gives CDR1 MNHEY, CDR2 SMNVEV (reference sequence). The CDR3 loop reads CASSLLAGMNTGELFF. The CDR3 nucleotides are TGTGCCAGTAGTTTACTAGCGGGAATGAACACCGGGGAGCTGTTTTTT.

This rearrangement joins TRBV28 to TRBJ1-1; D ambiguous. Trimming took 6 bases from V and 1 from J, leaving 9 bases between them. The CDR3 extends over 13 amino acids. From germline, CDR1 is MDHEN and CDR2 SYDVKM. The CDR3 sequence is CASRSTANTEAFF. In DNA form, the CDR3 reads TGTGCCAGCAGATCCACAGCGAACACTGAAGCTTTCTTT.

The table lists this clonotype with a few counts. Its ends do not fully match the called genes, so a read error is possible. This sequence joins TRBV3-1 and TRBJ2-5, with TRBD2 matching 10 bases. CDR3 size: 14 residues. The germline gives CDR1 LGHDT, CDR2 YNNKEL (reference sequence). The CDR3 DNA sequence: TGTGCCAGCAGCCAAGTAGCGGGGGGTGAGACCCAGCACTTC. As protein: CASSQVAGGETQHF.

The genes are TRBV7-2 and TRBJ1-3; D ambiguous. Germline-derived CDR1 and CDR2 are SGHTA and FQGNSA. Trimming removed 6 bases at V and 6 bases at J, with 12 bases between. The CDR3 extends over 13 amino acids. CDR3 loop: CASRIAGENTIYF. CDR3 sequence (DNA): TGTGCCAGCAGAATAGCCGGAGAAAACACCATATATTTT.

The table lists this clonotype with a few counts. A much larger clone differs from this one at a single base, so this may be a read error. The CDR3 DNA follows: TGCGCCAGCAGCTTGGCCCTCGGGGAATACGAGCAGTACTTC. This sequence encodes CASSLALGEYEQYF. The chain joins TRBV5-1 to TRBJ2-7, with D possibly TRBD2 on 5 matching bases. The V and J ends lost 0 bases and 4 bases respectively, with 11 bases between them. The CDR3 contains 14 residues. The V gene's germline CDR1 is SGHRS and CDR2 YFSETQ.

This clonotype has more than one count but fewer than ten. CDR3 nucleotide sequence: TGTGCCAGCAGTTTAGGAGGGGGGCTTCCGAACACTGAAGCTTTCTTT. It specifies CASSLGGGLPNTEAFF. The chain is built from TRBV6-5 and TRBJ1-1; the D gene is possibly TRBD1 (6 bases). V was clipped by 4 bases and J by 1 base, with 16 bases between them. This CDR3 comprises 16 residues. Germline V gene lookup returns CDR1 MNHEY and CDR2 SVGAGI.

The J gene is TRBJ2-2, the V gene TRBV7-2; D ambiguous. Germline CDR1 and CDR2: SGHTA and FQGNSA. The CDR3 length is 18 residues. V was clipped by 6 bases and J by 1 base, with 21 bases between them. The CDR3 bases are TGTGCCAGCAGATATAGTGGCCGAAGTCTAGTGAACACCGGGGAGCTGTTTTTT. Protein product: CASRYSGRSLVNTGELFF.

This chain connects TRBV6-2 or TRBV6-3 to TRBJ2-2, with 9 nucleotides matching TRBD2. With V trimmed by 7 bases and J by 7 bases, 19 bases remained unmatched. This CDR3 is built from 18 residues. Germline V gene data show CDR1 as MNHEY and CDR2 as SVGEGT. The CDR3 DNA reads TGTGCCAGCAACCGAGAGAAAGTAGCGGGGGTTGGAGGCGGGGAGCTGTTTTTT. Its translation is CASNREKVAGVGGGELFF.

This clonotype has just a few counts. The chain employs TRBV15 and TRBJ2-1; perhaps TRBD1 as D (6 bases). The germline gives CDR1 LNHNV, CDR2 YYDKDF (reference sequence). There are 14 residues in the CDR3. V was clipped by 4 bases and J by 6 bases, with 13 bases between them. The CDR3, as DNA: TGTGCCACCAGCACCGCACAGGGATTCAATGAGCAGTTCTTC. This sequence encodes CATSTAQGFNEQFF.

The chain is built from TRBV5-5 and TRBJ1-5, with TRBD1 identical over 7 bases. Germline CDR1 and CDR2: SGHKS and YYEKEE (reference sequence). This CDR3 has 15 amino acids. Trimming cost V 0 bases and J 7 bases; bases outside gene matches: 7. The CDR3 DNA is TGTGCCAGCAGCTTGGCAAGTACAGGGGAACAGCCCCAGCATTTT. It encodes CASSLASTGEQPQHF.

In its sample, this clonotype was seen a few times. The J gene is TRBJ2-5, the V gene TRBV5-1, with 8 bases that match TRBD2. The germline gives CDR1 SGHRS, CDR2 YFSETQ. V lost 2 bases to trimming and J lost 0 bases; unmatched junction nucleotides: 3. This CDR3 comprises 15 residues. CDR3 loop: CASSLPAGDQETQYF. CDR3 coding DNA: TGCGCCAGCAGCTTACCAGCGGGGGACCAAGAGACCCAGTACTTC.

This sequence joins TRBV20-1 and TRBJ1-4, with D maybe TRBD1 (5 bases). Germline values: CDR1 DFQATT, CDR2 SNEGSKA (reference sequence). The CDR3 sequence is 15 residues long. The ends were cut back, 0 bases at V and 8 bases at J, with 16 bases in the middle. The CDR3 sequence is CSARDPRGGPEKLFF. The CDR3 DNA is TGCAGTGCTAGAGATCCGAGGGGAGGGCCCGAAAAACTGTTTTTT.

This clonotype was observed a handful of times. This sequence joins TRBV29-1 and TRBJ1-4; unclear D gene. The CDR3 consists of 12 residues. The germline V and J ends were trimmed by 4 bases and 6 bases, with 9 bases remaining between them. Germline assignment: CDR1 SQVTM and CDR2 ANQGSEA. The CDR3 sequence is CSVVTGDEKLFF. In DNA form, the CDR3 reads TGCAGCGTTGTCACCGGGGATGAAAAACTGTTTTTT. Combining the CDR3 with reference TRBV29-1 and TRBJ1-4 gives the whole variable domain SAVISQKPSRDICQRGTSLTIQCQVDSQVTMMFWYRQQPGQSLTLIATANQGSEATYESGFVIDKFPISRPNLTFSTLTVSNMSPEDSSIYLCSVVTGDEKLFFGSGTQLSVL.

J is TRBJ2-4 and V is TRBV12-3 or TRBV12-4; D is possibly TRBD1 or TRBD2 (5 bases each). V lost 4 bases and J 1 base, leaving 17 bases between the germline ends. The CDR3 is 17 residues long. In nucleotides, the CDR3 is TGTGCCAGCAGTTCCGGGACCGCTCATTCGGCCAAAAACATTCAGTACTTC. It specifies CASSSGTAHSAKNIQYF.